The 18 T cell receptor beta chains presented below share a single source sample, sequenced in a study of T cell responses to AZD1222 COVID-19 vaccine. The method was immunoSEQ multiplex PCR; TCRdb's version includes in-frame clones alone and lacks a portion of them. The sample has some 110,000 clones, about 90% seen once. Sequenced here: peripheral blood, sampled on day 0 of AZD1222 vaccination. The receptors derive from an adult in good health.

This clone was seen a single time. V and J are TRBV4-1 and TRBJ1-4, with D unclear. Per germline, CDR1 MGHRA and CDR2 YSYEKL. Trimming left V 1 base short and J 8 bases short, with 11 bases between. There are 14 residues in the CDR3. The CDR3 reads CASSQVLTVEKLFF. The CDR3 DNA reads TGCGCCAGCAGCCAAGTCTTAACGGTAGAAAAACTGTTTTTT.

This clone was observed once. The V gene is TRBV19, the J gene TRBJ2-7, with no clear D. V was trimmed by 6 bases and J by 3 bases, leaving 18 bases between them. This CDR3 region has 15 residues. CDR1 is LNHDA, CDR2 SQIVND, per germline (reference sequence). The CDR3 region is CASSHAVGGFYEQYF. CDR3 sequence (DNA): TGTGCCAGTAGCCACGCCGTGGGCGGTTTCTACGAGCAGTACTTC.

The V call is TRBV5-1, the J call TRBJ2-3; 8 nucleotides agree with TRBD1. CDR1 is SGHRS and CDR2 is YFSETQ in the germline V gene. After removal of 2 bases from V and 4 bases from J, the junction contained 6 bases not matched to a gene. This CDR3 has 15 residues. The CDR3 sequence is CASSFGAGGADTQYF. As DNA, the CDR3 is TGCGCCAGCAGCTTTGGGGCAGGGGGCGCAGATACGCAGTATTTT.

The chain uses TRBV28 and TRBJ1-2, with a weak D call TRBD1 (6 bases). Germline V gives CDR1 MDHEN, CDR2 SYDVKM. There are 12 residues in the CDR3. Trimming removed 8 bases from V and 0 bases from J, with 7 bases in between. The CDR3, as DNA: TGTGCCAGCGCAGGGGCTAACTATGGCTACACCTTC. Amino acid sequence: CASAGANYGYTF.

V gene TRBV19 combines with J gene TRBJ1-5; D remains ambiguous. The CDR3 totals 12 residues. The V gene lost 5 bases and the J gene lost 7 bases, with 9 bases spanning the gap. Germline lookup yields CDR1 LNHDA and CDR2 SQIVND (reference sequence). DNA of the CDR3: TGTGCCAGTAGTCCGGGGTACCAGCCCCAGCATTTT. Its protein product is CASSPGYQPQHF.

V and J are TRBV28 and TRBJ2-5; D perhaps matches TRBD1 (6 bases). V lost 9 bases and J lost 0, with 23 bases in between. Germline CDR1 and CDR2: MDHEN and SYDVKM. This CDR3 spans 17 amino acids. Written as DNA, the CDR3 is TGTGCCAGTGTGGGGGCGTCCGATTTGGATTACCAAGAGACCCAGTACTTC. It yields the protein CASVGASDLDYQETQYF.

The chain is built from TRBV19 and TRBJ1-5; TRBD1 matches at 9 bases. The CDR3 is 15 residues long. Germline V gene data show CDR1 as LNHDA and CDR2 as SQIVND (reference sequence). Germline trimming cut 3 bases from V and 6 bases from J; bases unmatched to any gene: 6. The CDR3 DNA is TGTGCCAGTAGTATGGGACAGGGTTGGCCTCAGCCCCAGCATTTT. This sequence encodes CASSMGQGWPQPQHF. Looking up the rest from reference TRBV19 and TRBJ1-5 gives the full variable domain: DGGITQSPKYLFRKEGQNVTLSCEQNLNHDAMYWYRQDPGQGLRLIYYSQIVNDFQKGDIAEGYSVSREKKESFPLTVTSAQKNPTAFYLCASSMGQGWPQPQHFGDGTRLSIL.

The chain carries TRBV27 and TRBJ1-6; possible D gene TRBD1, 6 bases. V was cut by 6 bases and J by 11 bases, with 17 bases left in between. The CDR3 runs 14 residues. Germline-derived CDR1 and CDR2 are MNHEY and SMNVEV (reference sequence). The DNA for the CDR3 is TGTGCCAGCAGACCTCAGGGGAGCCTTCCACCCCTCCACTTT. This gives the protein CASRPQGSLPPLHF.

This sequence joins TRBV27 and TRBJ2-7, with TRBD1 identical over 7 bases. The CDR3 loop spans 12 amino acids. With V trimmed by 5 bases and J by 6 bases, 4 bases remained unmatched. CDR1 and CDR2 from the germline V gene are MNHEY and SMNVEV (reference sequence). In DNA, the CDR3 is TGTGCCAGCAGTACGACAGGGCTCGAGCAGTACTTC. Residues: CASSTTGLEQYF.

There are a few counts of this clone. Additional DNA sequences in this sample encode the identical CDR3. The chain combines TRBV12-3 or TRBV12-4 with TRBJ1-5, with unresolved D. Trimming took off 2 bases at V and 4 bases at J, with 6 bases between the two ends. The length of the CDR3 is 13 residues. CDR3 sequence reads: CASSLLRNQPQHF. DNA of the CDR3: TGTGCCAGCAGTTTACTAAGAAATCAGCCCCAGCATTTT.

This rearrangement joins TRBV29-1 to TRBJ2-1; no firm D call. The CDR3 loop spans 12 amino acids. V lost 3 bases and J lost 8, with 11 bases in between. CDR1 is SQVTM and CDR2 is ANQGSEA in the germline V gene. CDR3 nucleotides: TGCAGCGTTGACTTTACCGGAGATGAGCAGTTCTTC. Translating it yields CSVDFTGDEQFF.

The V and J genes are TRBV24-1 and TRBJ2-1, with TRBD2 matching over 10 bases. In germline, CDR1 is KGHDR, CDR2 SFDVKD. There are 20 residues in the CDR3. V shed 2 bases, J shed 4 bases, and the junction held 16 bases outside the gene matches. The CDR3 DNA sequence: TGTGCCACCAGTGATTCTGGACTAGCGGACAATACGCAGATATACAATGAGCAGTTCTTC. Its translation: CATSDSGLADNTQIYNEQFF.

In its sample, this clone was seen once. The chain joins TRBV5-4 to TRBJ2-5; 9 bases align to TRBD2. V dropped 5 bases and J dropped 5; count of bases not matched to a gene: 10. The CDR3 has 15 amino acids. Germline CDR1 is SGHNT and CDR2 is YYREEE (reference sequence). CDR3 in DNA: TGTGCCAGCAGGGAACCTAGCGGGACGGGGGAGACCCAGTACTTC. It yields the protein CASREPSGTGETQYF. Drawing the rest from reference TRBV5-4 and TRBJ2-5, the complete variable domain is ETGVTQSPTHLIKTRGQQVTLRCSSQSGHNTVSWYQQALGQGPQFIFQYYREEENGRGNFPPRFSGLQFPNYSSELNVNALELDDSALYLCASREPSGTGETQYFGPGTRLLVL.

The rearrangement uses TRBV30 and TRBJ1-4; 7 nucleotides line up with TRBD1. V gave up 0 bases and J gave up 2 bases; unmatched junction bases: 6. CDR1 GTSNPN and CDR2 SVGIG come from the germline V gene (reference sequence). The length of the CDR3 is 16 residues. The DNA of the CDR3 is TGTGCCTGGAGTGTGACCACAGGGGTGACTAATGAAAAACTGTTTTTT. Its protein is CAWSVTTGVTNEKLFF.

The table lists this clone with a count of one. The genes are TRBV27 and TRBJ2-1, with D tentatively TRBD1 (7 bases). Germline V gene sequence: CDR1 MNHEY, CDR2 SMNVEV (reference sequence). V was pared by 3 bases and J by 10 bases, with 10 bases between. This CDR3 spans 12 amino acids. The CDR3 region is CASSFRGDEQFF. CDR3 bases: TGTGCCAGCAGTTTCAGGGGGGACGAGCAGTTCTTC.

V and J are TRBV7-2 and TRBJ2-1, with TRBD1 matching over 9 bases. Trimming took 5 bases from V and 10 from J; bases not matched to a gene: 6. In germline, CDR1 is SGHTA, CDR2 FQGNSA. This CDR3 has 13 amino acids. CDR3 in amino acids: CASSPQGAWEQFF. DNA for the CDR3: TGTGCCAGCAGCCCACAGGGGGCTTGGGAGCAGTTCTTC.

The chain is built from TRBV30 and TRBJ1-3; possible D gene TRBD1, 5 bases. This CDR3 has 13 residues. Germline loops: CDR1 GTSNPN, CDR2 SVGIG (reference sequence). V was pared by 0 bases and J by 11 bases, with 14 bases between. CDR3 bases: TGTGCCTGGAGTGTACTGGGGGGTATGGCCATATATTTT. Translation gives CAWSVLGGMAIYF.

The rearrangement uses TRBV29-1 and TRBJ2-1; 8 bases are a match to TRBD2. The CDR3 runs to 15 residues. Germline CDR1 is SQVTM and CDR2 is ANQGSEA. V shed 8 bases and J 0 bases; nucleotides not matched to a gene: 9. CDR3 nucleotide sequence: TGCAGCTCGCTCGGGGGGGGGAACTCCTACAATGAGCAGTTCTTC. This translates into CSSLGGGNSYNEQFF.